One TCR beta chain is described in this entry. Germline V lookup: CDR1 SQVTM, CDR2 ANQGSEA. V lost 4 bases, J lost 2 bases, and 8 bases lay in between. This CDR3 has 12 amino acids. TCRdb ran MiXCR on the 5' RACE reads and lists one entry per CDR3 protein. The data show around 340,000 distinct CDR3 sequences, 12% to 15% seen once. This record belongs to a study of T-cell memory formation after mild COVID-19. Sequencing was done on a sample of PBMCs or a T cell subset sorted from them (not recorded which). This sequence was found in a man between 18 and 35 years old who had mild COVID-19 (a few samples of this study predate the infection). Cell type and time point are not known. This chain uses TRBV29-1 with TRBJ1-1; the D is unclear. The CDR3 reads CSVAFRNTEAFF. CDR3 DNA sequence: TGCAGCGTTGCGTTCCGAAACACTGAAGCTTTCTTT.